These T cell receptor beta chains were read from a single sample in a study of shared clonotypes between healthy human individuals. This table comes from immunoSEQ multiplex PCR, and its TCRdb copy is limited to in-frame clones, with some not included. Here the sample spans about 2.3 million clones, about 90% being singletons. The sample was naive CD4+ T cells from PBMCs. All receptors derive from a man between 18 and 35 years old in good health. Some clones in this sample may be carry-over from other donors' samples. Both conserved end residues are trimmed from each CDR3. D genes are given only for firm matches.

14	TRBV9	TRBD2	TRBJ2-1	ASSVVSGGGYNEQF
13	TRBV5-4	TRBD2	TRBJ2-3	ASSSGLAAFDTQY
13	TRBV9	-	TRBJ1-2	ASSVVPRGDYGYT
14	TRBV4-3	-	TRBJ2-5	ASSQGPNRADETQY
13	TRBV7-2	TRBD1	TRBJ2-5	ASSLAGQGAETQY
11	TRBV7-6	-	TRBJ1-1	ASRRTDSSEAF
13	TRBV4-3	-	TRBJ1-5	ASSQELRGTQPQH
11	TRBV11-2	-	TRBJ2-5	ASSLVSSGTQY
12	TRBV19	-	TRBJ1-4	ASSPRAWGEKLF
14	TRBV28	-	TRBJ2-7	ASSPPPSGFSYEQY
11	TRBV6-6	-	TRBJ1-5	AGQDRSEGPQH
11	TRBV7-9	-	TRBJ1-5	ASSLGQDQPQH
12	TRBV7-3	-	TRBJ1-1	ASSFDRGAAEAF
13	TRBV25-1	TRBD2	TRBJ2-7	ASRDLAGAKDEQY
10	TRBV29-1	-	TRBJ2-7	SVLDREYEQY
13	TRBV5-1	-	TRBJ2-1	ASSLVDFSYNEQF